The clone carrying this TCR beta chain was detected once. Its matching antigen is unknown. The sample comes from a study of radiation and T cells in renal cell carcinoma. Study-level results: Irradiated tumors had higher TCR clonality than control tumors.

Trimming took 7 bases from V and 5 from J; bases not matched to a gene: 7. In germline, CDR1 is SEHNR, CDR2 FQNEAQ (reference sequence). The CDR3 is made up of 13 amino acids. Treatment denoted: treatment-naive control, cytoreductive nephrectomy. Sequenced control tumors were from about a dozen males and a few females, median age around 57. Using immunoSEQ multiplex PCR, the repertoire was profiled, and TCRdb retains in-frame clones only, with some absent. There are about 8,900 clones in the sample; about two thirds occur only once, and about 14% lies in the top ten. This TCR came from a man between 60 and 70 years old with renal cell carcinoma. Specimen: tumor tissue, collected from a patient whose treatment was nephrectomy without radiotherapy. The gene calls are TRBV7-9 and TRBJ2-5, with TRBD2 identical over 7 bases. CDR3 protein: CASTPQGGETQYF. In DNA form, the CDR3 reads TGTGCCAGCACCCCCCAGGGAGGGGAGACCCAGTACTTC.